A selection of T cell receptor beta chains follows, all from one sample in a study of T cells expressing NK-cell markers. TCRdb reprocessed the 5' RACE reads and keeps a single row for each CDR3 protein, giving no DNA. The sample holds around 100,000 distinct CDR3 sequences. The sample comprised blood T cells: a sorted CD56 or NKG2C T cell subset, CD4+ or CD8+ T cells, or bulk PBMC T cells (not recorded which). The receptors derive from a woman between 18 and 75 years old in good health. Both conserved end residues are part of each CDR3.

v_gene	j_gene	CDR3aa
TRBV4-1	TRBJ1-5	CASSPVDTRYSNQPQHF
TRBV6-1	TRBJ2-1	CASRSTSGASYNEQFF
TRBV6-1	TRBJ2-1	CASSEWGTSGGAVEQFF
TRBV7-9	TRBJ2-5	CASSLVLRGETQYF
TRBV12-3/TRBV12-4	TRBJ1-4	CASSFVGEKLFF
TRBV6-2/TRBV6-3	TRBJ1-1	CASSYEGMNTEAFF
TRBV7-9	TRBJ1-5	CASSPRLDQPQHF
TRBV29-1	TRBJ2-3	CSVDLGPSTDTQYF
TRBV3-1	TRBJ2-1	CASSQDPGLAAYNEQFF
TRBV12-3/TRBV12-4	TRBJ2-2	CASIKIGDTGELFF
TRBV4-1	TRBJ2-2	CASSQPQGNTGELFF
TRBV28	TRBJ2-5	CASSSAFSAGHQYF
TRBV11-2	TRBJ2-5	CASSHLAGGSPETQYF
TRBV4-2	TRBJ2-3	CASSQAPGDGGDTQYF
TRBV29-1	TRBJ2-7	CSVASRDRVYEQYF
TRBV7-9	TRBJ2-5	CASSTPVVPTTQYF
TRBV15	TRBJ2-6	CATSARTGSGANVLTF
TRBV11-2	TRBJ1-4	CASSSPAGLGEKLFF